A selection of T cell receptor beta chains follows, all from one sample in a study of regulatory and conventional T cells in RAG deficiency. The protocol was immunoSEQ multiplex PCR, while the TCRdb copy is restricted to in-frame clones and leaves out a portion. The sample shows about 28,000 clones, about 93% of them seen only once. Another study also made use of these data, one on regulatory T cells.

The sample was Tregs sorted from blood. All receptors derive from a human donor in good health. Each CDR3 is given with its conserved first and last residue. Fields, in order: CDR3 DNA, CDR3 protein, D gene, V gene, clone size, J gene, CDR3 length. D genes are given only for firm matches. Size values are once, few and many counts, or a class for expanded clones, and some rows have none.

TGTGCCAGTAGTGGCCTTTTAAAAAAACTGTTTTTT CASSGLLKKLFF - TRBV19 - TRBJ1-4 12
TGTGCCATCAGTGAGAGTTCAGGGGTTGACGGGGAGCTGTTTTTT CAISESSGVDGELFF - TRBV10-3 - TRBJ2-2 15
TGCGCCAGCAGCTCTAGCGGGGGGGCCACAGATACGCAGTATTTT CASSSSGGATDTQYF TRBD2 TRBV5-1 - TRBJ2-3 15
TGTGCCAGCAGTCGAGGGACACTGCATGGTTCACCCCTCCACTTT CASSRGTLHGSPLHF - TRBV6-6 - TRBJ1-6 15
TGTGCCAGCAGTGTCTGGGCGGGGGCTGCTAACTCCTACGAGCAGTACTTC CASSVWAGAANSYEQYF - TRBV6-1 - TRBJ2-7 17
TGTGCCAGCAGCTGGACAAGGAACTATGGCTACACCTTC CASSWTRNYGYTF - TRBV5-1 - TRBJ1-2 13
TGTGCCAGCAGTAAGACAGGGGTCAACACTGAAGCTTTCTTT CASSKTGVNTEAFF TRBD1 TRBV27 - TRBJ1-1 14
TGTGCCAGCAGCTTAGACGGATTCAGGGGGGAGCTGTTTTTT CASSLDGFRGELFF - TRBV11-2 - TRBJ2-2 14
TGTGCCAGCAGTTACTCAGGGGCAGGAGGAGATACGCAGTATTTT CASSYSGAGGDTQYF - TRBV6-5 - TRBJ2-3 15
TGTGCCAGCAGCTTAGTATTACAGAATGAGCAGTTCTTC CASSLVLQNEQFF - TRBV7-2 - TRBJ2-1 13
TGTGCCAGCAGATCCGGGACCATTGAAAAACTGTTTTTT CASRSGTIEKLFF - TRBV2 - TRBJ1-4 13
TGTGCCAGCAGCGCAAGAGGGGTTATGAACACTGAAGCTTTCTTT CASSARGVMNTEAFF - TRBV13 - TRBJ1-1 15
TGTGCCAGCAGTTTACAGGATAATTCACCCCTCCACTTT CASSLQDNSPLHF - TRBV6-5 - TRBJ1-6 13
TGTGCCAGCAGCTTAGTTAGGACGTACTCCTACGAGCAGTACTTC CASSLVRTYSYEQYF - TRBV7-2 - TRBJ2-7 15
TGTGCCATCAGCTCCCGCGGACGGCGAGGCCAAGAGACCCAGTACTTC CAISSRGRRGQETQYF - TRBV10-3 - TRBJ2-5 16
TGTGCCAGCACTCCGGGGGGGCCACGCACTGAAGCTTTCTTT CASTPGGPRTEAFF - TRBV6-1 - TRBJ1-1 14
TGCGCGAGCCAGCATGGTTTCCCAGATACGCAGTATTTT CASQHGFPDTQYF - TRBV5-1 - TRBJ2-3 13
TGTGCCAGCAGCTCACAGGGATGGACTGAAGCTTTCTTT CASSSQGWTEAFF - TRBV7-9 - TRBJ1-1 13
TGCAGTGCTGGGTGGTCCTACGAGCAGTACTTC CSAGWSYEQYF - TRBV20-1 - TRBJ2-7 11
TGCGCCAGCAGCTTGGTGCGGGGGATTCGAGGGGCCGGGGAGCTGTTTTTT CASSLVRGIRGAGELFF TRBD2 TRBV5-1 - TRBJ2-2 17
TGTGCCAGCAGAGCTACGACAGAAAATTCACCCCTCCACTTT CASRATTENSPLHF - TRBV6-5 few TRBJ1-6 14
TGTGCCAGCAGCGTATTGGGCCTGAACACTGAAGCTTTCTTT CASSVLGLNTEAFF - TRBV9 - TRBJ1-1 14
TGTGCCAGCAGGGGGGACAGGGGTCAGCCCCAGCATTTT CASRGDRGQPQHF TRBD1 TRBV6-1 - TRBJ1-5 13
TGTGCCAGTAGTATACCCCGAAGGGGGCGGAACTATGGCTACACCTTC CASSIPRRGRNYGYTF TRBD1 TRBV19 - TRBJ1-2 16
TGCGCCAGCACTTCTTCCTACGAGCAGTACTTC CASTSSYEQYF - TRBV5-1 - TRBJ2-7 11
TGTGCCAGCAGTCTCAATGGGGTCTACGAGCAGTACTTC CASSLNGVYEQYF - TRBV6-1 - TRBJ2-7 13
TGCGCCAGCGGACAGACTAGCGGGGGCTTCGGGGAGCTGTTTTTT CASGQTSGGFGELFF TRBD2 TRBV5-1 - TRBJ2-2 15
TGTGCCAGCAGCGAGGGGACTTTTGCAGATACGCAGTATTTT CASSEGTFADTQYF - TRBV9 - TRBJ2-3 14
TGCGCCAGCAGCTCCTCGGGGGCGAGCAATCAGCCCCAGCATTTT CASSSSGASNQPQHF - TRBV5-1 - TRBJ1-5 15
TGTGCCAGCAGTGAAATGGGCAGCTTCACCGGGGAGCTGTTTTTT CASSEMGSFTGELFF - TRBV2 - TRBJ2-2 15
TGTGCCAGCTCACCACTAGCAAGCTCAACAGATACGCAGTATTTT CASSPLASSTDTQYF - TRBV18 - TRBJ2-3 15
TGTGCCAGCAGCTCTGATTTTTACCCGGCTAACTATGGCTACACCTTC CASSSDFYPANYGYTF - TRBV7-2 - TRBJ1-2 16
TGTGCCAGCAGCGTAGATGTCAATGAGCAGTTCTTC CASSVDVNEQFF - TRBV9 - TRBJ2-1 12
TGTGCCAGTAGTATTGGGCAGGGGGACGAAAAACTGTTTTTT CASSIGQGDEKLFF TRBD1 TRBV19 - TRBJ1-4 14
TGCGCCAGCAGCCAGGCACCGGGACAGGGGGCAGAGACCCAGTACTTC CASSQAPGQGAETQYF TRBD1 TRBV4-1 - TRBJ2-5 16
TGCGCCAGCAGCCTAACCAGTATGAGCACAGATACGCAGTATTTT CASSLTSMSTDTQYF - TRBV5-1 - TRBJ2-3 15
TGTGCCAGCAGTTACGTACGGGCAAGGAACACTGAAGCTTTCTTT CASSYVRARNTEAFF - TRBV6-6 few TRBJ1-1 15
TGCGCCAGCAGCCAAGGTCTCCAGCGACTCTTTACCTACGAGCAGTACTTC CASSQGLQRLFTYEQYF - TRBV4-1 - TRBJ2-7 17
TGTGCCAGCGGAGGGACAGGGGTAGGCTACACCTTC CASGGTGVGYTF TRBD1 TRBV25-1 - TRBJ1-2 12
TGTGCCAGCAGCGTAGGGCCGGGGGGCAATCAGCCCCAGCATTTT CASSVGPGGNQPQHF - TRBV9 once TRBJ1-5 15
TGTGCCAGAAGCTTAGGGACAGGGCAGGACACCGGGGAGCTGTTTTTT CARSLGTGQDTGELFF - TRBV7-5 - TRBJ2-2 16
TGTGCCAGTAGTTTTAACAGGGGAGTCTCCTATAATTCACCCCTCCACTTT CASSFNRGVSYNSPLHF TRBD1 TRBV19 - TRBJ1-6 17
TGCGCCAGCAGCTCGGCTTCTTGGGGAACACCCGGACGAGAGACCCAGTACTTC CASSSASWGTPGRETQYF - TRBV5-1 - TRBJ2-5 18
TGTGCCAGCAGCTTGAGGGGGGCGTACACTGAAGCTTTCTTT CASSLRGAYTEAFF - TRBV5-6 - TRBJ1-1 14
TGTGCCAGCAGTCCGCGACAGGGGAGAATGTTCCATCAGCCCCAGCATTTT CASSPRQGRMFHQPQHF TRBD1 TRBV27 - TRBJ1-5 17
TGTGCCAGCAGCACCCGGGCCTTCACAGATACGCAGTATTTT CASSTRAFTDTQYF - TRBV9 - TRBJ2-3 14
TGTGCCAGCAGTATGACAGTTACCAACTATGGCTACACCTTC CASSMTVTNYGYTF - TRBV6-5 - TRBJ1-2 14
TGTGCCAGTAGTAGCCTCCGGGACAGGGTATCGAGGGCCAAAAACATTCAGTACTTC CASSSLRDRVSRAKNIQYF TRBD1 TRBV19 - TRBJ2-4 19
TGTGCCAGTACGAGGGGCAGGCCTTATGGCTACACCTTC CASTRGRPYGYTF - TRBV19 medium-sized TRBJ1-2 13
TGTGCCAGCTCACCCCAGAGACTTAACTATGGCTACACCTTC CASSPQRLNYGYTF - TRBV18 - TRBJ1-2 14
TGCGCCAGCAGCTTGGGTACGGGGACGATGGGAAACATTCAGTACTTC CASSLGTGTMGNIQYF - TRBV5-1 few TRBJ2-4 16
TGTGCCAGCCGCAGCTCATCGATAACCTCTGGGGCCAACGTCCTGACTTTC CASRSSSITSGANVLTF - TRBV18 - TRBJ2-6 17
TGTGCCAGCAGTTTACTGGTCCTTAGCAATCAGCCCCAGCATTTT CASSLLVLSNQPQHF - TRBV28 - TRBJ1-5 15